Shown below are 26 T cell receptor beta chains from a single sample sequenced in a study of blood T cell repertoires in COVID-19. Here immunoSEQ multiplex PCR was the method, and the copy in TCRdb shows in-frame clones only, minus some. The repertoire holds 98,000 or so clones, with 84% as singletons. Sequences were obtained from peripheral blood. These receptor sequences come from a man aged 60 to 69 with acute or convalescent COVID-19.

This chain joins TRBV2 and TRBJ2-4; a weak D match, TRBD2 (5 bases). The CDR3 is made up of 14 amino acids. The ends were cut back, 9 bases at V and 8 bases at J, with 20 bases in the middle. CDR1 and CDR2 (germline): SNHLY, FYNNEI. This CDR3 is CASTREGSKDIQYF. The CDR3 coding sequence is TGTGCCAGTACGAGAGAGGGTAGTAAGGACATTCAGTACTTC.

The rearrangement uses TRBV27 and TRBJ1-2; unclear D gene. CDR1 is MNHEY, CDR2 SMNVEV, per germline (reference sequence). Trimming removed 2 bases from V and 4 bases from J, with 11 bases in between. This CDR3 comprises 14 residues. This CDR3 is CASSLREGSYGYTF. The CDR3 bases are TGTGCCAGCAGTTTACGGGAAGGGAGCTATGGCTACACCTTC.

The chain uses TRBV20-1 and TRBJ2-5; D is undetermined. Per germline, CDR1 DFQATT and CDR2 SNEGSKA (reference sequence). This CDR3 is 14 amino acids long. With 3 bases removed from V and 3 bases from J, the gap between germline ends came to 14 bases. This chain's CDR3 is CSASSGQTKETQYF. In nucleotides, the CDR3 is TGCAGTGCTAGTAGTGGGCAGACAAAAGAGACCCAGTACTTC.

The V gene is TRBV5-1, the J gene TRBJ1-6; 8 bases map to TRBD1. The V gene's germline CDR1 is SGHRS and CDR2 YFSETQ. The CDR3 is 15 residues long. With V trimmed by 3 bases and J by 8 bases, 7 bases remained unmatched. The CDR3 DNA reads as TGCGCCAGCAGCTCGCAACAGGGGGGACATTCACCCCTCCACTTT. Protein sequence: CASSSQQGGHSPLHF.

The CDR3 DNA follows: TGTGCCAGCAGTCCAGACAGGGTTGGAGCCGGGGAGCTGTTTTTT. This encodes CASSPDRVGAGELFF. The rearrangement uses TRBV5-5 and TRBJ2-2; the match to TRBD1 covers 7 bases. The V and J ends lost 5 bases and 6 bases, in that order; junction bases with no gene match: 10. Germline CDR1 SGHKS, CDR2 YYEKEE (reference sequence). The CDR3 totals 15 residues.

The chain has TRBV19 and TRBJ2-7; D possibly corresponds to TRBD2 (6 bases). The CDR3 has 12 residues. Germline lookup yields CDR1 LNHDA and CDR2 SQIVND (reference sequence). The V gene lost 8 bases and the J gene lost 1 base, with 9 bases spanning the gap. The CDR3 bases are TGTGCCAGTGGGCGGGGATCCTACGAGCAGTACTTC. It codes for CASGRGSYEQYF.

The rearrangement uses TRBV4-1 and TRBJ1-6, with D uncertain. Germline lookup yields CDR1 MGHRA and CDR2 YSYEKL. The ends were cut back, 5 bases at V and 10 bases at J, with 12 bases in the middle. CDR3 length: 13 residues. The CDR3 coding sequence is TGCGCCAGCAGCTTAGAGGATCGATCACCCCTCCACTTT. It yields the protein CASSLEDRSPLHF.

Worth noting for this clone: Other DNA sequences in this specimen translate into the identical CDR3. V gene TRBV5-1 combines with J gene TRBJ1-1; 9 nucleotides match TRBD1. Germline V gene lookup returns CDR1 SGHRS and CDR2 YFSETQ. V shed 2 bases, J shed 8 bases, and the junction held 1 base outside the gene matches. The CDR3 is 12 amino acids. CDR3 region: CASSLGQGEAFF. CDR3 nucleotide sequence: TGCGCCAGCAGCTTAGGACAGGGGGAAGCTTTCTTT.

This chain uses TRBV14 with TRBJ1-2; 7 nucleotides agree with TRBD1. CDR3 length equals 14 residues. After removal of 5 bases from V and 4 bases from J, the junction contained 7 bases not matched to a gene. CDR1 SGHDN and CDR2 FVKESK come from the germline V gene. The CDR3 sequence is CASSIGGSGYGYTF. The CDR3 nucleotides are TGTGCCAGCAGCATAGGGGGCAGCGGCTATGGCTACACCTTC. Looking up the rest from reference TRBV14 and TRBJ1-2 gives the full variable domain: EAGVTQFPSHSVIEKGQTVTLRCDPISGHDNLYWYRRVMGKEIKFLLHFVKESKQDESGMPNNRFLAERTGGTYSTLKVQPAELEDSGVYFCASSIGGSGYGYTFGSGTRLTVV.

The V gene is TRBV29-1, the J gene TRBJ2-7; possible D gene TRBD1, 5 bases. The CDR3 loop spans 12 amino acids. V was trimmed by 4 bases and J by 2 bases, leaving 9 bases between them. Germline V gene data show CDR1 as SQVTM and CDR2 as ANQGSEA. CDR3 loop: CSVVPDTYEQYF. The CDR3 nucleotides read TGCAGCGTTGTGCCGGACACCTACGAGCAGTACTTC.

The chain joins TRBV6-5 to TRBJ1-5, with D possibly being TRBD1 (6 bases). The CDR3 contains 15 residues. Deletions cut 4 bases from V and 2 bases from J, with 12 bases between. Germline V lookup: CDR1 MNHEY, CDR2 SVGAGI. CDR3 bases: TGTGCCAGCAGTTCTCCCCGGACAGGCAATCAGCCCCAGCATTTT. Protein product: CASSSPRTGNQPQHF.

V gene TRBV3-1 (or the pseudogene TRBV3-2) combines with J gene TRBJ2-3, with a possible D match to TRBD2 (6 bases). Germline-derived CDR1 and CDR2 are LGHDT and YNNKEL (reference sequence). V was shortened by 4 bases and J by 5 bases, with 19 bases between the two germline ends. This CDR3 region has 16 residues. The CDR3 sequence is CASSPGWATSKDTQYF. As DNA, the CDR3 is TGTGCCAGCAGCCCAGGTTGGGCGACTAGTAAAGATACGCAGTATTTT.

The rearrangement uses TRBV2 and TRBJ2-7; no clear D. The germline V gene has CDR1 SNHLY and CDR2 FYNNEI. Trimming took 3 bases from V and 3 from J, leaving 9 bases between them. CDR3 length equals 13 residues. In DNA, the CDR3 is TGTGCCAGCAGTGAGAGTGCTAACTACGAGCAGTACTTC. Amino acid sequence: CASSESANYEQYF.

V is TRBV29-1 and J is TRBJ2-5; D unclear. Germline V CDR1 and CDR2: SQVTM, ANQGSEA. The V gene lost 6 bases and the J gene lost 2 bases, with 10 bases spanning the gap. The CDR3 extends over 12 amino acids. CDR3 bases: TGCAGCGTGAGCCTAGGACAAGAGACCCAGTACTTC. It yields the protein CSVSLGQETQYF.

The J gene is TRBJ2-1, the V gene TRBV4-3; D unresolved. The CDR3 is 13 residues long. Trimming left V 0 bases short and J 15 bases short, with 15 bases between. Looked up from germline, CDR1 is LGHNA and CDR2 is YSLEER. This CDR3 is CASSQDLHLSRFF. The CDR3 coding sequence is TGCGCCAGCAGCCAAGATCTCCATCTTAGTCGGTTCTTC.

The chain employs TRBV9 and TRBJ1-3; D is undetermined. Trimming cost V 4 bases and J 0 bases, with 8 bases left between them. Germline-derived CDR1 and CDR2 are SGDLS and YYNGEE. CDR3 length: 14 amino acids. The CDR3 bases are TGTGCCAGCAGCACTACAATCTCTGGAAACACCATATATTTT. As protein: CASSTTISGNTIYF.

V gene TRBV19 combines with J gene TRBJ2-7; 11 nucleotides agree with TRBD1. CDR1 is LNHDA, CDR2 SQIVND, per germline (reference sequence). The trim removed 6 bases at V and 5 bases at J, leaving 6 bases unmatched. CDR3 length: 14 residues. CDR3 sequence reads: CASSRDRGGNEQYF. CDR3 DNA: TGTGCCAGTAGCCGGGACAGGGGGGGAAACGAGCAGTACTTC.

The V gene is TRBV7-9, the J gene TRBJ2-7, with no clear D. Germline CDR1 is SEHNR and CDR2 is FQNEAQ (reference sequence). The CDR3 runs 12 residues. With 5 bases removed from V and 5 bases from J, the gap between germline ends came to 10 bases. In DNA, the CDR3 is TGTGCCAGCAGCCGAACCCGGGACGAGCAGTACTTC. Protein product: CASSRTRDEQYF.

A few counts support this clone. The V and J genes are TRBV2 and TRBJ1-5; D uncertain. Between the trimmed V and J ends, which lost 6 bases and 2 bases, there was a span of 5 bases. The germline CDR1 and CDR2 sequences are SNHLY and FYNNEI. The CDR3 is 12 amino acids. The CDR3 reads CASSGGNQPQHF. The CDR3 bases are TGTGCCAGCAGCGGGGGCAATCAGCCCCAGCATTTT. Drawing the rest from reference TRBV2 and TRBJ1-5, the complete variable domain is EPEVTQTPSHQVTQMGQEVILRCVPISNHLYFYWYRQILGQKVEFLVSFYNNEISEKSEIFDDQFSVERPDGSNFTLKIRSTKLEDSAMYFCASSGGNQPQHFGDGTRLSIL.

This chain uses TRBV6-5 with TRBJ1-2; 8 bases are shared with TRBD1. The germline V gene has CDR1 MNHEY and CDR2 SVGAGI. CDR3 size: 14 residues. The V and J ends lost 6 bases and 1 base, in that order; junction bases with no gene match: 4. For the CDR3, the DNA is TGTGCCAGCAGACCGGACAGGGTTAACTATGGCTACACCTTC. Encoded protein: CASRPDRVNYGYTF.

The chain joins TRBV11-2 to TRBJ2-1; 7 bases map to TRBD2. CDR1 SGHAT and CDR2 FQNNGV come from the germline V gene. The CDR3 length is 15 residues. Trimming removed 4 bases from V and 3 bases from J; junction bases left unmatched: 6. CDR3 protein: CASSYFSGIYNEQFF. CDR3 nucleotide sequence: TGTGCCAGCAGCTACTTCAGCGGGATCTACAATGAGCAGTTCTTC.

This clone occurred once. CDR3 protein: CASSTRGGLQETQYF. DNA for the CDR3: TGTGCCAGCAGCACGCGGGGGGGGTTACAAGAGACCCAGTACTTC. The gene calls are TRBV3-1 (or the pseudogene TRBV3-2) and TRBJ2-5; TRBD2 matches 9 bases. The trim removed 5 bases at V and 2 bases at J, leaving 6 bases unmatched. CDR3 length: 15 residues. CDR1 LGHDT and CDR2 YNNKEL come from the germline V gene (reference sequence).

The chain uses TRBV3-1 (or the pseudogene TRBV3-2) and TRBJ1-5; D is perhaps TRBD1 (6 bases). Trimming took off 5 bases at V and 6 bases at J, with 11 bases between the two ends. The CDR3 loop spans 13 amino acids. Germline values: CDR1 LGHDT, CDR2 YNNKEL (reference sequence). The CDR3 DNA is TGTGCCAGCAGCGTCGACAGGTTTCAGCCCCAGCATTTT. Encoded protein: CASSVDRFQPQHF.

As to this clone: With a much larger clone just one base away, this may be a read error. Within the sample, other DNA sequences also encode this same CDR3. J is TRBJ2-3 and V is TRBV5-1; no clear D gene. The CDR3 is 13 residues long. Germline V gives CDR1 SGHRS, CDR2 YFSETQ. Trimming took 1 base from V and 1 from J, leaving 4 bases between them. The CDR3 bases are TGCGCCAGCAGCTTGCCGGGCACAGATACGCAGTATTTT. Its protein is CASSLPGTDTQYF.

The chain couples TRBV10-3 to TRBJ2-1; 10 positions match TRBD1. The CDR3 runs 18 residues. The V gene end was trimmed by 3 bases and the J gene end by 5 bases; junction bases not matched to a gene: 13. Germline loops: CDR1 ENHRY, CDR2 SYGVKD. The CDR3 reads CAISEGTGDPLANNEQFF. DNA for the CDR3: TGTGCCATCAGTGAAGGGACAGGGGATCCCCTAGCAAACAATGAGCAGTTCTTC.

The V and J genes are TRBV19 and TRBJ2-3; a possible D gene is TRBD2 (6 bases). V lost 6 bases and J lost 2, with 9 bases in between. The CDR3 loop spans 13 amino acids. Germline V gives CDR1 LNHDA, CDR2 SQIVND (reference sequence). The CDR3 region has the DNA TGTGCCAGTAGCTCGCGGGACACAGATACGCAGTATTTT. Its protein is CASSSRDTDTQYF. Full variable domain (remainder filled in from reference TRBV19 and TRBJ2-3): DGGITQSPKYLFRKEGQNVTLSCEQNLNHDAMYWYRQDPGQGLRLIYYSQIVNDFQKGDIAEGYSVSREKKESFPLTVTSAQKNPTAFYLCASSSRDTDTQYFGPGTRLTVL.